Below, one T cell receptor (beta chain) is given with its context. Its antigen is not identified. This specimen comes from a study of T cells after yellow fever vaccination. General study findings and limits: A secondary response was less intense yet reached its peak sooner, at day 5 versus 15. Clones that expanded after primary vaccination mostly reappeared after the booster (approximately 96% CD4, approximately 85% CD8).

V was pared by 11 bases and J by 4 bases, with 4 bases of the junction left unmatched. Germline V gives CDR1 SNHLY, CDR2 FYNNEI. The CDR3 length is 12 residues. By 5'RACE template switching, TCR cDNA was produced, with a universal primer site and UMIs added in the process. In TCRdb, the 5' RACE reads were re-called with MiXCR into one record per CDR3 protein. The sample consists of more than 300,000 distinct CDR3 sequences, around 4.4% of them appearing once. The source material was PBMCs, sampled 15 days after the yellow fever booster vaccination. This TCR was sampled from a man between 18 and 29 years old who received the YFV17D yellow fever vaccine. The chain joins TRBV2 to TRBJ1-5; 8 bases fit TRBD1. In DNA, the CDR3 is TGTGCCTGTGACAGGGGAAATCAGCCCCAGCATTTT. Translation gives CACDRGNQPQHF.